These 20 T cell receptor beta chains came from one sample sequenced in a study of blood T cell repertoires in COVID-19. Method: immunoSEQ multiplex PCR; TCRdb's copy keeps in-frame clones and lacks some. The data contain approximately 70,000 clones, over 80% of them seen just once; the ten biggest clones take up roughly 20%. The sequenced sample consisted of peripheral blood. The receptors were gathered from a human donor in a cohort sampled during active COVID-19.

The rearrangement joins TRBV6-5 to TRBJ1-4; tentative D call: TRBD1 (6 bases). V lost 8 bases and J 12 bases, leaving 16 bases between the germline ends. Germline assignment: CDR1 MNHEY and CDR2 SVGAGI. The CDR3 extends over 12 amino acids. This CDR3 reads CASSSFRTELFF. The CDR3 DNA is TGTGCCAGCTCCTCCTTCCGGACAGAACTGTTTTTT.

The chain carries TRBV7-2 and TRBJ2-1; 9 bases are a match to TRBD2. This CDR3 is built from 15 residues. Germline V CDR1 and CDR2: SGHTA, FQGNSA. Unmatched junction bases numbered 3, after V lost 3 bases and J lost 3 bases. DNA of the CDR3: TGTGCCAGCAGCTTCGGCGGGGGGGGCTACAATGAGCAGTTCTTC. It yields the protein CASSFGGGGYNEQFF.

Of note for this clone: The junction departs from the called germline gene at one end, perhaps through a read error. The genes are TRBV2 and TRBJ2-7, with TRBD1 matching over 7 bases. Germline CDR1 SNHLY, CDR2 FYNNEI. The CDR3 has 12 residues. The chain's CDR3 is CASSDSRQGKRF. The CDR3 DNA reads TGTGCCAGCAGCGATAGCCGACAGGGAAAACGCTTC.

This clone occurred a few times. V and J are TRBV4-2 and TRBJ2-7, with 9 nucleotides matching TRBD1. The CDR3 totals 15 residues. Losses at the gene ends were 5 bases for V and 6 bases for J; bases not matched to a gene: 11. Germline-derived CDR1 and CDR2 are LGHNA and YNFKEQ. The CDR3 here is CASSYSGTGYTEQYF. The CDR3, as DNA: TGTGCCAGCAGCTACTCCGGGACAGGGTATACCGAGCAGTACTTC.

The chain joins TRBV7-9 to TRBJ1-2, with 7 bases matching TRBD1. This CDR3 contains 17 residues. The V segment lost 5 bases and the J segment 2 bases; nucleotides outside the gene matches: 14. Per the germline V gene, CDR1 is SEHNR and CDR2 is FQNEAQ (reference sequence). CDR3 bases: TGTGCCAGCAGCGCGCCGGGACAGATCCTCTTGAACTATGGCTACACCTTC. Translation: CASSAPGQILLNYGYTF.

This clone was detected many times. The rearrangement links TRBV18 to TRBJ1-1; no clear D. The CDR3 runs 13 residues. Germline CDR1 is KGHSH and CDR2 is LQKENI. Trimming left V 3 bases short and J 0 bases short, with 5 bases between. The CDR3 region has the DNA TGTGCCAGCTCACCCCAAATGAACACTGAAGCTTTCTTT. Translating gives CASSPQMNTEAFF. Full variable domain (rest looked up from reference TRBV18 and TRBJ1-1): NAGVMQNPRHLVRRRGQEARLRCSPMKGHSHVYWYRQLPEEGLKFMVYLQKENIIDESGMPKERFSAEFPKEGPSILRIQQVVRGDSAAYFCASSPQMNTEAFFGQGTRLTVV.

The J gene is TRBJ1-2, the V gene TRBV24-1, with no clear D. V was clipped by 4 bases and J by 5 bases, with 4 bases between them. Germline CDR1 and CDR2: KGHDR and SFDVKD. CDR3 length: 11 residues. CDR3 DNA: TGTGCCACCAGTGACCTGTATGGCTACACCTTC. Amino acids: CATSDLYGYTF.

The V and J genes are TRBV9 and TRBJ2-2; the D is unclear. This CDR3 contains 14 residues. V was trimmed by 2 bases and J by 3 bases, leaving 8 bases between them. Germline V CDR1 and CDR2: SGDLS, YYNGEE. The CDR3, as DNA: TGTGCCAGCAGCGTTAGTGTCGACACCGGGGAGCTGTTTTTT. Its translation is CASSVSVDTGELFF.

V is TRBV4-1 and J is TRBJ1-4, with D possibly being TRBD1 (5 bases). The CDR3 sequence is 13 residues long. Germline-derived CDR1 and CDR2 are MGHRA and YSYEKL. The V end was cut by 8 bases, the J end by 3 bases, with 10 bases between. The chain's CDR3 is CASRGSANEKLFF. The CDR3 coding sequence is TGCGCCAGCCGGGGGTCGGCTAATGAAAAACTGTTTTTT.

The gene calls are TRBV6-6 and TRBJ2-7; possibly TRBD1 for D (6 bases). The length of the CDR3 is 16 residues. Per the germline V gene, CDR1 is MNHNY and CDR2 is SVGAGI (reference sequence). V lost 6 bases to trimming and J lost 2 bases, with 20 bases between them. CDR3 loop: CASSWGFRGLTYEQYF. The CDR3 nucleotides are TGTGCCAGCAGCTGGGGGTTCAGGGGTCTAACCTACGAGCAGTACTTC.

This clone has just one count. The chain has TRBV7-2 and TRBJ2-7; 9 bases line up with TRBD1. CDR3 length: 13 amino acids. The V segment lost 4 bases and the J segment 6 bases; nucleotides outside the gene matches: 4. Per the germline V gene, CDR1 is SGHTA and CDR2 is FQGNSA. The CDR3 region has the DNA TGTGCCAGCAGCTCACAGGGGGCGATCGAGCAGTACTTC. This sequence encodes CASSSQGAIEQYF.

V and J are TRBV6-6 and TRBJ2-7; perhaps TRBD2 as D (5 bases). This CDR3 comprises 13 residues. V was pared by 3 bases and J by 2 bases, with 8 bases between. CDR1 and CDR2 (germline): MNHNY, SVGAGI (reference sequence). For the CDR3, the DNA is TGTGCCAGCAGTTATCGGGAAACCTACGAGCAGTACTTC. Encoded protein: CASSYRETYEQYF.

In its sample, this clone was seen a few times. This chain connects TRBV4-1 to TRBJ2-1; 11 bases agree with TRBD2. V lost 3 bases and J lost 6; bases outside the gene matches: 4. The CDR3 loop spans 15 amino acids. Germline V gives CDR1 MGHRA, CDR2 YSYEKL. The CDR3 sequence is CASSQTGLAGNEQFF. CDR3 in DNA: TGCGCCAGCAGCCAGACAGGACTAGCGGGCAATGAGCAGTTCTTC.

The gene calls are TRBV5-6 and TRBJ2-7; D is uncertain. Trimming shortened V by 4 bases and J by 7 bases, and 21 bases separated the two germline ends. Looked up from germline, CDR1 is SGHDT and CDR2 is YYEEEE. The CDR3 is 15 residues long. CDR3 residues: CASSTVTYGLGEQYF. CDR3 nucleotide sequence: TGTGCCAGCAGCACCGTCACCTATGGTCTTGGTGAGCAGTACTTC.

The count of this clone is one. CDR3 bases: TGTGCCAGCTCCCAGACAGGCCCCGGGGACACTGAAGCTTTCTTT. This translates into CASSQTGPGDTEAFF. The V and J genes are TRBV18 and TRBJ1-1; TRBD1 might be the D (6 bases). The CDR3 contains 15 residues. Trimming shortened V by 6 bases and J by 3 bases, and 17 bases separated the two germline ends. Germline V CDR1 and CDR2: KGHSH, LQKENI.

This clone was recorded once. The chain is built from TRBV7-2 and TRBJ2-1; D is perhaps TRBD1 (6 bases). This CDR3 region has 15 residues. Germline lookup yields CDR1 SGHTA and CDR2 FQGNSA. V was cut by 4 bases and J by 3 bases, with 13 bases left in between. CDR3 residues: CASSSDRQVYNEQFF. For the CDR3, the DNA is TGTGCCAGCAGCTCCGACCGACAGGTCTACAATGAGCAGTTCTTC.

The rearrangement uses TRBV19 and TRBJ1-5; D is uncertain. Germline V lookup: CDR1 LNHDA, CDR2 SQIVND (reference sequence). V lost 5 bases and J 7 bases, leaving 9 bases between the germline ends. The CDR3 contains 12 residues. CDR3 protein: CASSVTVQPQHF. The DNA for the CDR3 is TGTGCCAGTAGTGTAACGGTCCAGCCCCAGCATTTT. The whole variable domain, filled in from reference TRBV19 and TRBJ1-5, reads DGGITQSPKYLFRKEGQNVTLSCEQNLNHDAMYWYRQDPGQGLRLIYYSQIVNDFQKGDIAEGYSVSREKKESFPLTVTSAQKNPTAFYLCASSVTVQPQHFGDGTRLSIL.

The chain carries TRBV9 and TRBJ2-5; TRBD1 matches 7 bases. J lost 7 bases, V lost 4 bases, and 10 bases had no gene match. CDR3 size: 14 residues. Germline V gene sequence: CDR1 SGDLS, CDR2 YYNGEE. The CDR3 DNA is TGTGCCAGCAGCCCCTGGGACAGCTTCGTGACCCAGTACTTC. This gives the protein CASSPWDSFVTQYF.

The rearrangement links TRBV5-4 to TRBJ1-2, with D maybe TRBD1 (5 bases). Germline V gives CDR1 SGHNT, CDR2 YYREEE (reference sequence). The germline V and J ends were trimmed by 0 bases and 6 bases, with 15 bases remaining between them. The CDR3 has 15 residues. The CDR3 DNA sequence: TGTGCCAGCAGCTTGGCGGCGGAGGGGAGCCATGGCTACACCTTC. This encodes CASSLAAEGSHGYTF. Variable domain in full (rest from reference TRBV5-4 and TRBJ1-2): ETGVTQSPTHLIKTRGQQVTLRCSSQSGHNTVSWYQQALGQGPQFIFQYYREEENGRGNFPPRFSGLQFPNYSSELNVNALELDDSALYLCASSLAAEGSHGYTFGSGTRLTVV.

The gene calls are TRBV4-3 and TRBJ2-7; D unresolved. Deletions cut 0 bases from V and 3 bases from J, with 9 bases between. The CDR3 contains 14 residues. Germline CDR1 is LGHNA and CDR2 is YSLEER. The CDR3 loop reads CASSQDSPFYEQYF. The DNA for the CDR3 is TGCGCCAGCAGCCAAGATAGTCCCTTCTACGAGCAGTACTTC.